The 16 T cell receptor beta chains below come from one sample, sequenced in a study of early T cells in non-severe SARS-CoV-2 infection. TCRdb passed the 5' RACE reads through MiXCR, listing each CDR3 protein once. Here the sample spans 75,000 to 90,000 distinct CDR3 sequences, 10% to 15% being singletons. Material for sequencing was whole blood. Source of these receptors: an adult who was a healthcare worker with PCR-confirmed SARS-CoV-2 infection or an uninfected control (not recorded which).

This clonotype occurred a few times. The rearrangement joins TRBV5-6 to TRBJ2-7; D gene unclear. CDR1 SGHDT and CDR2 YYEEEE come from the germline V gene. The CDR3 has 11 amino acids. The germline V and J ends were trimmed by 1 base and 4 bases, with 3 bases remaining between them. The CDR3 DNA follows: TGTGCCAGCAGCTTGCAGTACGAGCAGTACTTC. Translation: CASSLQYEQYF. Drawing the rest from reference TRBV5-6 and TRBJ2-7, the complete variable domain is DAGVTQSPTHLIKTRGQQVTLRCSPKSGHDTVSWYQQALGQGPQFIFQYYEEEERQRGNFPDRFSGHQFPNYSSELNVNALLLGDSALYLCASSLQYEQYFGPGTRLTVT.

This clonotype came up many times. The genes are TRBV11-2 and TRBJ1-6; D gene unclear. The germline V gene encodes CDR1 SGHAT and CDR2 FQNNGV. The V and J ends lost 5 bases and 8 bases respectively, with 10 bases between them. The CDR3 loop spans 13 amino acids. The CDR3, as DNA: TGTGCCAGCAGCGGACGGGGAGATTCACCCCTCCACTTT. Protein sequence: CASSGRGDSPLHF.

At least ten counts were recorded for this clonotype. V and J are TRBV7-6 and TRBJ2-2, with 7 nucleotides matching TRBD1. With V trimmed by 3 bases and J by 0 bases, 1 base remained unmatched. Per germline, CDR1 SGHVS and CDR2 FNYEAQ. This CDR3 region has 15 residues. Here the CDR3 reads CASSFGTANTGELFF. The DNA of the CDR3 is TGTGCCAGCAGCTTCGGGACAGCGAACACCGGGGAGCTGTTTTTT.

In this sample, this clonotype turned up a few times. The chain recombines TRBV20-1 with TRBJ2-3; 12 bases line up with TRBD2. Germline V gene sequence: CDR1 DFQATT, CDR2 SNEGSKA (reference sequence). Losses at the gene ends were 3 bases for V and 3 bases for J; bases not matched to a gene: 4. This CDR3 has 15 amino acids. The CDR3 here is CSASVTSGGTDTQYF. The DNA of the CDR3 is TGCAGTGCTAGTGTGACTAGCGGGGGTACAGATACGCAGTATTTT.

This clonotype occurred a few times. The V gene is TRBV12-5, the J gene TRBJ1-2; 9 bases match TRBD1. Germline trimming cut 3 bases from V and 6 bases from J; bases unmatched to any gene: 2. This CDR3 comprises 13 residues. Germline V lookup: CDR1 LGHNT, CDR2 FRNRAP. Here the CDR3 reads CASGLQGAHGYTF. The CDR3 nucleotides are TGTGCTAGTGGTTTACAGGGGGCACATGGCTACACCTTC.

This clonotype has at least ten counts. The chain uses TRBV6-4 and TRBJ2-1; weak D call: TRBD1 (6 bases). CDR1 is MRHNA, CDR2 SNTAGT, per germline. This CDR3 is 13 amino acids long. Trimming removed 10 bases at V and 2 bases at J, with 12 bases between. The CDR3 coding sequence is TGTGCCATCGCTGACAGGCCCTACAATGAGCAGTTCTTC. Amino acids: CAIADRPYNEQFF.

There are a few counts of this clonotype. The genes are TRBV27 and TRBJ2-7; TRBD1 agrees at 7 bases. Germline CDR1 and CDR2: MNHEY and SMNVEV (reference sequence). The CDR3 sequence is 15 residues long. J lost 3 bases, V lost 0 bases, and 5 bases had no gene match. The CDR3 DNA reads as TGTGCCAGCAGTTTATCGGGGACAGTCAACTACGAGCAGTACTTC. It yields the protein CASSLSGTVNYEQYF.

The V call is TRBV28, the J call TRBJ2-7; 7 bases are shared with TRBD1. CDR3 length: 15 residues. Trimming at V came to 5 bases and at J to 2 bases, leaving 9 bases not matched to a gene. Germline assignment: CDR1 MDHEN and CDR2 SYDVKM. The CDR3 region has the DNA TGTGCCAGCAGTCCACCGGACAGGCTGCCCTACGAGCAGTACTTC. Its translation is CASSPPDRLPYEQYF.

The genes are TRBV19 and TRBJ2-2; D possibly matches TRBD1 or TRBD2 (5 bases each). V lost 7 bases, J lost 4 bases, and 22 bases lay in between. This CDR3 is 17 amino acids long. CDR1 is LNHDA, CDR2 SQIVND, per germline (reference sequence). The CDR3 bases are TGTGCCAGTATCGCTGGGGGTAGACTCCGGGGCACCGGGGAGCTGTTTTTT. Encoded protein: CASIAGGRLRGTGELFF.

This clonotype was picked up a small number of times. The chain carries TRBV5-1 and TRBJ2-2; 10 nucleotides match TRBD2. Germline-derived CDR1 and CDR2 are SGHRS and YFSETQ. The CDR3 runs 16 residues. Unmatched junction bases numbered 9, after V lost 3 bases and J lost 7 bases. For the CDR3, the DNA is TGCGCCAGCAGCTCCCCAGCGGGAGGGGAGGACGGGGAGCTGTTTTTT. It specifies CASSSPAGGEDGELFF.

At least ten counts were recorded for this clonotype. CDR3 sequence: CASTHFQRGDTQYF. In DNA, the CDR3 is TGTGCCAGCACCCACTTCCAGAGAGGAGATACGCAGTATTTT. This chain connects TRBV12-3 or TRBV12-4 to TRBJ2-3; no reliable D call. CDR3 length equals 14 residues. Trimming left V 7 bases short and J 5 bases short, with 16 bases between.

This clonotype occurred a few times. This chain joins TRBV29-1 and TRBJ2-7; 9 bases are shared with TRBD2. V shed 6 bases and J 6 bases; nucleotides not matched to a gene: 12. This CDR3 comprises 14 residues. The germline gives CDR1 SQVTM, CDR2 ANQGSEA. CDR3 bases: TGCAGCGTCCTAGCGGGACTAGCTCGGGGCGAGCAGTACTTC. The encoded protein is CSVLAGLARGEQYF.

This sequence joins TRBV18 and TRBJ1-1; weak D call: TRBD1 (5 bases). V lost 6 bases and J 1 base, leaving 15 bases between the germline ends. Per germline, CDR1 KGHSH and CDR2 LQKENI. The CDR3 length is 15 residues. The CDR3, as DNA: TGTGCCAGCTCCCCCCGCCAGGGACCGAACACTGAAGCTTTCTTT. Translated, it gives CASSPRQGPNTEAFF. Drawing the rest from reference TRBV18 and TRBJ1-1, the complete variable domain is NAGVMQNPRHLVRRRGQEARLRCSPMKGHSHVYWYRQLPEEGLKFMVYLQKENIIDESGMPKERFSAEFPKEGPSILRIQQVVRGDSAAYFCASSPRQGPNTEAFFGQGTRLTVV.

This chain links TRBV5-4 with TRBJ2-3; tentatively, D is TRBD2 (5 bases). The germline gives CDR1 SGHNT, CDR2 YYREEE (reference sequence). V gave up 1 base and J gave up 2 bases, with 11 bases separating them. The CDR3 covers 15 residues. Here the CDR3 reads CASSLSGKYTDTQYF. CDR3 in DNA: TGTGCCAGCAGCTTGAGCGGCAAATACACAGATACGCAGTATTTT.

This clonotype was picked up many times. V gene TRBV4-2 combines with J gene TRBJ2-7; 9 bases fit TRBD1. This CDR3 is 15 amino acids long. V lost 5 bases to trimming and J lost 3 bases; unmatched junction nucleotides: 8. Germline assignment: CDR1 LGHNA and CDR2 YNFKEQ. The CDR3 DNA sequence: TGTGCCAGCAGCAAAGCAGGGGGACAGGGCTACGAGCAGTACTTC. It encodes CASSKAGGQGYEQYF.

This clonotype was counted between two and nine times. The chain couples TRBV4-3 to TRBJ2-1, with D possibly being TRBD1 (5 bases). Germline V gene data show CDR1 as LGHNA and CDR2 as YSLEER. This CDR3 is 16 amino acids long. V was trimmed by 4 bases and J by 3 bases, leaving 16 bases between them. The DNA for the CDR3 is TGCGCCAGCAGCCTGCTCTTATTCGGACACTACAATGAGCAGTTCTTC. Translating gives CASSLLLFGHYNEQFF.